Listed below are T cell receptor beta chains from one sample, sequenced in a study of beta chain features in type 1 diabetes. Only in-frame clones appear in the TCRdb table, and some are missing; sequencing was by immunoSEQ multiplex PCR. The sample lists around 150,000 clones; roughly 7.2% were seen once. The sample taken for sequencing was central memory CD4+ T cells from blood. These receptors were collected from a woman in her thirties in good health. Both conserved end residues are trimmed from each CDR3. D genes are given only for firm matches.

j_gene,v_gene,d_gene,CDR3aa
TRBJ1-2,TRBV9,.,ASSVGGRTNYGYT
TRBJ1-1,TRBV5-1,.,ASSTEQGWGTEAF
TRBJ2-5,TRBV7-3,.,ASSRGGTGPQY
TRBJ2-7,TRBV30,.,AWTLPWSTYEQY
TRBJ2-2,TRBV5-1,TRBD2,ASSVGLAGGGTGELF
TRBJ2-7,TRBV7-2,.,ASTPRSSVNYEQY
TRBJ2-1,TRBV7-2,.,ASSLMGQREF
TRBJ1-5,TRBV28,TRBD1,ASSPQDRVDQPQH
TRBJ2-3,TRBV6-6,.,ASSYSGARRTDTQY
TRBJ2-2,TRBV7-3,.,ASSFDSSGTGELF
TRBJ2-1,TRBV6-1,.,ASKPGNSYNEQF
TRBJ2-7,TRBV4-3,TRBD2,ASSQDGGAGDREQY
TRBJ2-3,TRBV4-3,TRBD1,ASSQGSGQGVDTQY
TRBJ1-2,TRBV29-1,TRBD1,SVPRGDRDGYT
TRBJ2-7,TRBV7-2,TRBD2,ASSLGPSGPYEQY
TRBJ2-5,TRBV29-1,TRBD2,SVRDSATSGKETQY
TRBJ2-3,TRBV11-2,TRBD2,ASSKETSGRSTDTQY
TRBJ2-3,TRBV7-9,TRBD1,ASSRTGAGTDTQY
TRBJ1-5,TRBV11-2,TRBD1,ASSLDRGDQPQH
TRBJ1-1,TRBV4-2,.,ASSQGSEGRVAF
TRBJ2-3,TRBV7-2,TRBD2,ASSQDQLAGTSDTQY
TRBJ2-7,TRBV28,TRBD2,ASWKLAGRSYEQY
TRBJ1-2,TRBV4-3,.,ASSQGHHYGYT
TRBJ2-7,TRBV29-1,TRBD2,SASLQAGGNEQY
TRBJ2-5,TRBV10-3,TRBD1,AISDGQAQETQY
TRBJ2-2,TRBV29-1,.,SVAEALGSGTGELF
TRBJ2-5,TRBV29-1,.,SVDTGRSGLGETQY
TRBJ2-5,TRBV7-9,.,ASSRLGQTQETQY
TRBJ1-4,TRBV27,TRBD1,ASRRQGSEKLF
TRBJ2-7,TRBV23-1,.,ALRTPDTYEQY
TRBJ2-7,TRBV5-1,.,ASNPDPQGNEQY
TRBJ2-1,TRBV7-9,TRBD1,ASSRASTGSNEQF
TRBJ1-1,TRBV27,.,ASRRQDGTEAF
TRBJ2-5,TRBV5-4,TRBD2,ASSPIAGAALPETQY
TRBJ2-3,TRBV30,TRBD1,AWDRGTDTQY
TRBJ2-2,TRBV9,TRBD2,ASSVVASGRVGELF
TRBJ1-2,TRBV28,.,ASSSDSSGYT
TRBJ2-1,TRBV4-3,.,ASSQLRASVGEQF
TRBJ2-5,TRBV4-2,TRBD1,ASSYGQGQETQY
TRBJ2-3,TRBV5-8,TRBD1,ASSSDRGRPDTQY
TRBJ1-1,TRBV9,.,ASSAQGNTEAF
TRBJ2-3,TRBV7-9,.,ASSRRDWRDSDTQY
TRBJ2-1,TRBV4-2,TRBD2,ASSQSRRLAGGHEQF
TRBJ2-4,TRBV18,TRBD1,ASSPEGQVIAKNIQY
TRBJ2-1,TRBV11-1,TRBD2,ASSLMGGLPYNEQF
TRBJ1-1,TRBV4-2,.,ASSQDGGVMKVEAF
TRBJ2-3,TRBV6-5,.,ASMRVRSTDTQY
TRBJ1-5,TRBV7-2,TRBD1,ASSSGQGMGQPQH